The rows below give T cell receptor beta chains drawn from one sample of a study of CD8 T cells in Susac syndrome. TCRdb reanalysed the immunoSEQ multiplex PCR reads using MiXCR and keeps one entry per CDR3 protein. Of about 130,000 distinct CDR3 sequences detected, 85% to 95% appear once; the ten largest clones hold around 0.3%. The source material was CD8+ T cells from PBMCs. These receptor sequences come from a human donor with multiple sclerosis. Each CDR3 is given with its conserved first and last residue. Each record gives: clone size, D gene, V gene, J gene, CDR3 DNA, CDR3 protein. The D gene is left open where the match is weak. Rows may omit the clone size; those that give it use once, few, many or a size class.

clone size: once; D gene: TRBD1; V gene: TRBV30; J gene: TRBJ2-3; CDR3 DNA: TGTGCCTGGAGTACAGGACAGGGACCATTATGGAGCACAGATACGCAGTATTTT; CDR3 protein: CAWSTGQGPLWSTDTQYF
clone size: .; D gene: TRBD1; V gene: TRBV27; J gene: TRBJ2-7; CDR3 DNA: TGTGCCAGCAGTTGGACAGGCCCCTCCTACGAGCAGTACTTC; CDR3 protein: CASSWTGPSYEQYF
clone size: few; D gene: .; V gene: TRBV6-1; J gene: TRBJ1-4; CDR3 DNA: TGTGCCAGCAGCCCCCACCGACCTGGGGCTAATGAAAAACTGTTTTTT; CDR3 protein: CASSPHRPGANEKLFF
clone size: .; D gene: .; V gene: TRBV27; J gene: TRBJ1-5; CDR3 DNA: TGTGCCAGCAGTTTATCCGTCCTGAATCAGCCCCAGCATTTT; CDR3 protein: CASSLSVLNQPQHF
clone size: once; D gene: .; V gene: TRBV27; J gene: TRBJ1-2; CDR3 DNA: TGTGCCAGCAGTTTATTGCACGGAAACTATGGCTACACCTTC; CDR3 protein: CASSLLHGNYGYTF
clone size: .; D gene: TRBD1; V gene: TRBV28; J gene: TRBJ2-1; CDR3 DNA: TGTGCCAGCACAGGGGGCTGGGAGCAGTTCTTC; CDR3 protein: CASTGGWEQFF
clone size: .; D gene: .; V gene: TRBV5-1; J gene: TRBJ1-1; CDR3 DNA: TGCGCCAGCAGAGGGTCGGGGGACACTGAAGCTTTCTTT; CDR3 protein: CASRGSGDTEAFF
clone size: .; D gene: .; V gene: TRBV29-1; J gene: TRBJ2-3; CDR3 DNA: TGCAGCGTTGATATGGAAAGCACAGATACGCAGTATTTT; CDR3 protein: CSVDMESTDTQYF
clone size: .; D gene: .; V gene: TRBV20-1; J gene: TRBJ1-6; CDR3 DNA: TGCAGTGCCCCGGTTGAGGCGGGTCCTTCACCCCTCCACTTT; CDR3 protein: CSAPVEAGPSPLHF
clone size: .; D gene: .; V gene: TRBV7-2; J gene: TRBJ2-3; CDR3 DNA: TGTGCCAGCAGCTTAGCGTTGGGCCCGACGGAGGATACGCAGTATTTT; CDR3 protein: CASSLALGPTEDTQYF
clone size: .; D gene: .; V gene: TRBV6-6; J gene: TRBJ2-1; CDR3 DNA: TGTGCCAGCAGTCACTTGACTCCCACCTACAATGAGCAGTTCTTC; CDR3 protein: CASSHLTPTYNEQFF
clone size: .; D gene: .; V gene: TRBV5-1; J gene: TRBJ2-1; CDR3 DNA: TGCGCCAGCTGGGATCTGATGGGTGAGCAGTTCTTC; CDR3 protein: CASWDLMGEQFF
clone size: .; D gene: TRBD1; V gene: TRBV24-1; J gene: TRBJ2-2; CDR3 DNA: TGTGCCACCAGTGACAGTCGGACAGGCGCCACCGGGGAGCTGTTTTTT; CDR3 protein: CATSDSRTGATGELFF
clone size: .; D gene: .; V gene: TRBV20-1; J gene: TRBJ2-5; CDR3 DNA: TGCAGTGCGCGTGAGGGGGGAGAGACCCAGTACTTC; CDR3 protein: CSAREGGETQYF
clone size: .; D gene: .; V gene: TRBV6-1; J gene: TRBJ2-1; CDR3 DNA: TGTGCCAGCACTGGCAGGGGCTTTGGTGAGCAGTTCTTC; CDR3 protein: CASTGRGFGEQFF
clone size: .; D gene: TRBD1; V gene: TRBV5-1; J gene: TRBJ1-4; CDR3 DNA: TGCGCCAGCGCCGGGACAGGGGGTCCTAATGAAAAACTGTTTTTT; CDR3 protein: CASAGTGGPNEKLFF
clone size: .; D gene: .; V gene: TRBV7-9; J gene: TRBJ2-1; CDR3 DNA: TGTGCCAGCAGCCAAATACGACCGACAGCCATTAGTGGGTTCTTC; CDR3 protein: CASSQIRPTAISGFF
clone size: .; D gene: TRBD1; V gene: TRBV10-3; J gene: TRBJ2-5; CDR3 DNA: TGTGCCATCGCCGGGACAGGGGGCAGAGAGACCCAGTACTTC; CDR3 protein: CAIAGTGGRETQYF
clone size: .; D gene: .; V gene: TRBV7-8; J gene: TRBJ2-5; CDR3 DNA: TGTGCCAGCAGCTTCCCACCGCTAGAGACCCAGTACTTC; CDR3 protein: CASSFPPLETQYF
clone size: .; D gene: TRBD1; V gene: TRBV13; J gene: TRBJ1-1; CDR3 DNA: TGTGCCAGCAGCCAGGGACAGGGGGTGAACACTGAAGCTTTCTTT; CDR3 protein: CASSQGQGVNTEAFF
clone size: .; D gene: TRBD1; V gene: TRBV7-9; J gene: TRBJ1-4; CDR3 DNA: TGTGCCAGCAGACAGGGGGCGTCTGAAAAACTGTTTTTT; CDR3 protein: CASRQGASEKLFF
clone size: .; D gene: TRBD2; V gene: TRBV2; J gene: TRBJ2-7; CDR3 DNA: TGTGCCAGCGGTGAGACTAGCGGGGGGCCTGGTGAGCAGTACTTC; CDR3 protein: CASGETSGGPGEQYF
clone size: once; D gene: TRBD1; V gene: TRBV11-2; J gene: TRBJ2-5; CDR3 DNA: TGTGCCAGCAGCCCGAGGACAGGGAGAATGGAGACCCAGTACTTC; CDR3 protein: CASSPRTGRMETQYF
clone size: .; D gene: .; V gene: TRBV7-9; J gene: TRBJ1-2; CDR3 DNA: TGTGCCAGCAGCCCCGGTCGGACGACAGCCTATGGCTACACCTTC; CDR3 protein: CASSPGRTTAYGYTF
clone size: few; D gene: .; V gene: TRBV9; J gene: TRBJ1-2; CDR3 DNA: TGTGCCAGCAGCGTGCTCACGGGCTATGGCTACACCTTC; CDR3 protein: CASSVLTGYGYTF
clone size: .; D gene: .; V gene: TRBV11-2; J gene: TRBJ2-3; CDR3 DNA: TGTGCCAGCACCCGAACGGCAGTTCGTCGGGATACGCAGTATTTT; CDR3 protein: CASTRTAVRRDTQYF
clone size: .; D gene: .; V gene: TRBV30; J gene: TRBJ2-2; CDR3 DNA: TGTGCCTGGAGTGTACGGCAGGCTAACACCGGGGAGCTGTTTTTT; CDR3 protein: CAWSVRQANTGELFF
clone size: .; D gene: .; V gene: TRBV2; J gene: TRBJ2-1; CDR3 DNA: TGTGCCAGCAACGGACAGAACAATGAGCAGTTCTTC; CDR3 protein: CASNGQNNEQFF